A single sample gave rise to the 16 T cell receptor beta chains below, sequenced in a study of blood T cell repertoires in COVID-19. Sequenced by immunoSEQ multiplex PCR; TCRdb stores in-frame clones only, minus some. This table holds approximately 400,000 clones, over 75% found once. Material for sequencing was PBMCs or T cells enriched from blood (not recorded which). All receptors come from a man aged 25 to 40 who had recovered from COVID-19.

The chain couples TRBV5-1 to TRBJ2-3, with D unresolved. From germline, CDR1 is SGHRS and CDR2 YFSETQ. The CDR3 totals 14 residues. The V and J ends lost 1 base and 2 bases respectively, with 8 bases between them. For the CDR3, the DNA is TGCGCCAGCAGCTTGCCCCAGGTCACAGATACGCAGTATTTT. It translates to CASSLPQVTDTQYF.

The sample holds one count of this clone. This chain uses TRBV5-1 with TRBJ2-1; 8 bases map to TRBD1. CDR3 length: 15 amino acids. Unmatched junction bases numbered 10, after V lost 8 bases and J lost 3 bases. The germline V gene has CDR1 SGHRS and CDR2 YFSETQ. The CDR3 here is CASRGTGVNYNEQFF. CDR3 coding DNA: TGCGCCAGTCGAGGGACAGGCGTTAACTACAATGAGCAGTTCTTC.

This rearrangement joins TRBV6-6 to TRBJ1-5; D not resolved. Germline-derived CDR1 and CDR2 are MNHNY and SVGAGI (reference sequence). The CDR3 covers 14 residues. Trimming took off 0 bases at V and 11 bases at J, with 14 bases between the two ends. Written as DNA, the CDR3 is TGTGCCAGCAGTTACTCGGATCGGGGTATAGCCCAGCATTTT. Translating it yields CASSYSDRGIAQHF.

This clone appeared once. The chain recombines TRBV6-5 with TRBJ1-2; D is ambiguous. Germline loops: CDR1 MNHEY, CDR2 SVGAGI. V was shortened by 3 bases and J by 0 bases, with 11 bases between the two germline ends. This CDR3 region has 15 residues. CDR3 coding DNA: TGTGCCAGCAGTTATAGCAGGAGGGCTAACTATGGCTACACCTTC. This gives the protein CASSYSRRANYGYTF.

The genes are TRBV10-3 and TRBJ1-1, with D uncertain. The germline gives CDR1 ENHRY, CDR2 SYGVKD. CDR3 length: 11 residues. V was pared by 10 bases and J by 1 base, with 7 bases between. CDR3 region: CATRGNTEAFF. The CDR3, as DNA: TGTGCCACTCGGGGGAACACTGAAGCTTTCTTT.

J is TRBJ2-1 and V is TRBV7-9; TRBD2 matches 13 bases. With V trimmed by 5 bases and J by 6 bases, 4 bases remained unmatched. The CDR3 runs 15 residues. CDR1 and CDR2 from the germline V gene are SEHNR and FQNEAQ (reference sequence). CDR3 amino acids: CASSGRTSGGNEQFF. In nucleotides, the CDR3 is TGTGCCAGCAGCGGACGGACTAGCGGGGGCAATGAGCAGTTCTTC.

This chain links TRBV2 with TRBJ1-2; 11 bases match TRBD1. The V gene end was trimmed by 4 bases and the J gene end by 6 bases; junction bases not matched to a gene: 1. The CDR3 is 13 residues long. Germline V gives CDR1 SNHLY, CDR2 FYNNEI. CDR3 sequence reads: CASSAGQGDGYTF. The CDR3 DNA reads TGTGCCAGCAGTGCGGGACAGGGGGATGGCTACACCTTC.

The chain employs TRBV19 and TRBJ1-2, with a tentative D call TRBD1 (6 bases). CDR1 is LNHDA, CDR2 SQIVND, per germline (reference sequence). The CDR3 has 15 residues. Trimming left V 5 bases short and J 2 bases short, with 15 bases between. The CDR3 DNA follows: TGTGCCAGTAGTCTCCGGACAGATTTAAACTATGGCTACACCTTC. It encodes CASSLRTDLNYGYTF.

The gene calls are TRBV7-9 and TRBJ2-3, with 7 bases identical to TRBD2. The J segment lost 5 bases and the V segment lost 4 bases, leaving 15 bases of the junction unmatched. Germline V CDR1 and CDR2: SEHNR, FQNEAQ (reference sequence). The CDR3 extends over 17 amino acids. CDR3 sequence (DNA): TGTGCCAGCAGCTCCGGCGGGGCGGCTAGCGGAGGAGATACGCAGTATTTT. This translates into CASSSGGAASGGDTQYF.

The chain's CDR3 is CASSFASGGTDTQYF. As DNA, the CDR3 is TGTGCCAGCAGCTTCGCTAGCGGGGGCACAGATACGCAGTATTTT. The rearrangement uses TRBV7-3 and TRBJ2-3; TRBD2 matches 9 bases. The J segment lost 1 base and the V segment lost 3 bases, leaving 2 bases of the junction unmatched. CDR3 length: 15 amino acids. Germline lookup yields CDR1 SGHTA and CDR2 FQGTGA.

In this sample, this clone turned up once. CDR3: CASSQDLGGKYGYTF. CDR3 nucleotide sequence: TGTGCCAGCAGCCAAGATCTGGGGGGGAAGTATGGCTACACCTTC. The rearrangement uses TRBV14 and TRBJ1-2; TRBD1 might be the D (5 bases). The germline V gene encodes CDR1 SGHDN and CDR2 FVKESK. V was clipped by 0 bases and J by 5 bases, with 13 bases between them. The CDR3 length is 15 residues.

About this clone itself: A junction end diverges from the germline sequence, so it may reflect a read error. The chain joins TRBV9 to TRBJ2-1; 7 bases agree with TRBD1. The length of the CDR3 is 14 residues. The germline CDR1 and CDR2 sequences are SGDLS and YYNGEE. For the CDR3, the DNA is TGTGCCAGCAGCGCCCCGGGACAGCCGGGATCTGTGGTCTTC. Translation gives CASSAPGQPGSVVF.

V usage is TRBV12-3 or TRBV12-4 and J usage is TRBJ1-1, with D possibly being TRBD1 (5 bases). The germline V and J ends were trimmed by 3 bases and 7 bases, with 12 bases remaining between them. The CDR3 consists of 13 residues. Here the CDR3 DNA reads TGTGCCAGCAGTTTGGGGGGGTGGAATGAAGCTTTCTTT. Translating gives CASSLGGWNEAFF.

The rearrangement joins TRBV5-6 to TRBJ2-7; 8 bases are a match to TRBD1. The J segment lost 4 bases and the V segment lost 2 bases, leaving 5 bases of the junction unmatched. Germline-derived CDR1 and CDR2 are SGHDT and YYEEEE. The CDR3 contains 14 residues. CDR3 sequence: CASSFGQGSYEQYF. Here the CDR3 DNA reads TGTGCCAGCAGCTTCGGACAGGGCAGTTACGAGCAGTACTTC.

The chain uses TRBV7-6 and TRBJ1-5; D gene ambiguous. Germline assignment: CDR1 SGHVS and CDR2 FNYEAQ. The CDR3 contains 13 residues. The ends were cut back, 1 base at V and 6 bases at J, with 7 bases in the middle. The CDR3 sequence is CASSLDSVQPQHF. The CDR3 DNA follows: TGTGCCAGCAGCTTAGACAGTGTTCAGCCCCAGCATTTT.

J is TRBJ1-5 and V is TRBV2; D not certain. This CDR3 is 15 amino acids long. V was trimmed by 3 bases and J by 1 base, leaving 10 bases between them. CDR1 and CDR2 from the germline V gene are SNHLY and FYNNEI. In DNA form, the CDR3 reads TGTGCCAGCAGTGAGGAGGAAGTAAGCAATCAGCCCCAGCATTTT. As protein: CASSEEEVSNQPQHF.